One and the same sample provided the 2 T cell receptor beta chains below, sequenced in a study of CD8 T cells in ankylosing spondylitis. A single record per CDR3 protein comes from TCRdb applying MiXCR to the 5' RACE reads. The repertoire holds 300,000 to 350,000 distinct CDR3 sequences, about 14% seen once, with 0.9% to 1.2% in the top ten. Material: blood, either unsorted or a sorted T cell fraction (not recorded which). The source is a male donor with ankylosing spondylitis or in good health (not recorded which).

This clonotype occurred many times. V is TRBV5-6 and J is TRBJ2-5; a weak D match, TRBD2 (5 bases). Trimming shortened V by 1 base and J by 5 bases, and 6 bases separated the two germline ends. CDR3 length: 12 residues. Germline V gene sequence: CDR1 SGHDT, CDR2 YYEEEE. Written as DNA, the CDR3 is TGTGCCAGCAGCTTGTCGGGGGAGACCCAGTACTTC. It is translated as CASSLSGETQYF.

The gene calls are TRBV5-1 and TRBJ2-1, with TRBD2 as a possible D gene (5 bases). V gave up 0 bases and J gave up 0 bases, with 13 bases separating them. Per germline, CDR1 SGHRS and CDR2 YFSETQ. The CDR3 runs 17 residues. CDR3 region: CASSLDGLPSSYNEQFF. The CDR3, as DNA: TGCGCCAGCAGCTTGGACGGACTCCCGAGCTCCTACAATGAGCAGTTCTTC.